The 32 T cell receptor beta chains given below trace back to one sample, sequenced in a study of cytomegalovirus exposure and HLA in healthy donors. Clones were sequenced by immunoSEQ multiplex PCR, and TCRdb holds only the in-frame ones, with some missing. Among 200,000 or so clones listed, more than 65% were seen once. The sequenced material came from PBMCs. The receptors were gathered from a woman in her thirties in good health and CMV-seropositive.

This clone was counted once. The J gene is TRBJ2-5, the V gene TRBV14; D ambiguous. The CDR3 has 11 amino acids. CDR1 and CDR2 (germline): SGHDN, FVKESK. Trimming cost V 6 bases and J 7 bases, with 9 bases left between them. Here the CDR3 DNA reads TGTGCCAGCAGTCTCGGTGGGACCCAGTACTTC. It translates to CASSLGGTQYF.

The gene calls are TRBV27 and TRBJ1-5; no reliable D call. Germline V lookup: CDR1 MNHEY, CDR2 SMNVEV (reference sequence). The CDR3 extends over 16 amino acids. The V end was cut by 6 bases, the J end by 6 bases, with 21 bases between. As DNA, the CDR3 is TGTGCCAGCAGACCAATTGCAGGAAACCCAGGTCAGCCCCAGCATTTT. Translated, it gives CASRPIAGNPGQPQHF.

CDR3 protein: CASSFSWRTGGTGELFF. The CDR3 DNA sequence: TGTGCCAGCAGTTTTTCCTGGCGGACAGGAGGAACCGGGGAGCTGTTTTTT. The chain couples TRBV27 to TRBJ2-2, with 7 nucleotides matching TRBD1. The CDR3 is made up of 17 amino acids. The J segment lost 5 bases and the V segment lost 3 bases, leaving 12 bases of the junction unmatched. Germline CDR1 and CDR2: MNHEY and SMNVEV (reference sequence).

The gene calls are TRBV7-2 and TRBJ2-7; 7 bases agree with TRBD2. In germline, CDR1 is SGHTA, CDR2 FQGNSA. This CDR3 contains 15 residues. The trim removed 5 bases at V and 2 bases at J, leaving 9 bases unmatched. The CDR3 sequence: CASSITSDRTYEQYF. The CDR3 bases are TGTGCCAGCAGCATTACTAGCGACCGGACCTACGAGCAGTACTTC.

This chain uses TRBV9 with TRBJ2-5, with TRBD2 identical over 7 bases. From germline, CDR1 is SGDLS and CDR2 YYNGEE. The CDR3 loop spans 15 amino acids. The V gene end was trimmed by 0 bases and the J gene end by 5 bases; junction bases not matched to a gene: 7. The CDR3, as DNA: TGTGCCAGCAGCGTAGATCCGCGGGAGTATGAGACCCAGTACTTC. This gives the protein CASSVDPREYETQYF. The full variable domain, with the rest looked up from reference TRBV9 and TRBJ2-5, is DSGVTQTPKHLITATGQRVTLRCSPRSGDLSVYWYQQSLDQGLQFLIQYYNGEERAKGNILERFSAQQFPDLHSELNLSSLELGDSALYFCASSVDPREYETQYFGPGTRLLVL.

CDR3 loop: CASRWGDQPQHF. The CDR3 nucleotides read TGTGCCAGCAGGTGGGGAGATCAGCCCCAGCATTTT. The chain links TRBV28 to TRBJ1-5; D call uncertain. Germline V CDR1 and CDR2: MDHEN, SYDVKM. V lost 6 bases, J lost 5 bases, and 8 bases lay in between. The CDR3 sequence is 12 residues long.

This clone was picked up one time. The chain links TRBV5-1 to TRBJ2-7; weak D call: TRBD1 (7 bases). The CDR3 runs 14 residues. V lost 4 bases, J lost 5 bases, and 16 bases lay in between. CDR1 and CDR2 from the germline V gene are SGHRS and YFSETQ. CDR3 sequence (DNA): TGCGCCAGCAGCACCCGGGAGACAGGGAACGAGCAGTACTTC. Encoded protein: CASSTRETGNEQYF.

The sample holds one count of this clone. This sequence joins TRBV5-1 and TRBJ2-5, with D unclear. Per the germline V gene, CDR1 is SGHRS and CDR2 is YFSETQ. The CDR3 length is 13 residues. The germline V and J ends were trimmed by 2 bases and 5 bases, with 10 bases remaining between them. CDR3 loop: CASSFAELETQYF. The CDR3 DNA reads as TGCGCCAGCAGCTTTGCCGAGCTGGAGACCCAGTACTTC.

The chain has TRBV27 and TRBJ2-2, with 8 positions matching TRBD1. The J segment lost 1 base and the V segment lost 4 bases, leaving 2 bases of the junction unmatched. This CDR3 is 15 amino acids long. CDR1 is MNHEY, CDR2 SMNVEV, per germline (reference sequence). The CDR3 protein is CASSSQGVNTGELFF. The CDR3 DNA reads TGTGCCAGCAGTTCACAGGGGGTGAACACCGGGGAGCTGTTTTTT.

V and J are TRBV5-1 and TRBJ1-2; no clear D. The ends were cut back, 4 bases at V and 4 bases at J, with 14 bases in the middle. CDR1 SGHRS and CDR2 YFSETQ come from the germline V gene. CDR3 size: 14 residues. In DNA form, the CDR3 reads TGCGCCAGCAGCCCCGACACGGTCCGCTATGGCTACACCTTC. Translation gives CASSPDTVRYGYTF.

CDR3 protein: CARGQGAGTEAFF. Here the CDR3 DNA reads TGTGCCAGGGGACAGGGGGCGGGAACTGAAGCTTTCTTT. The V call is TRBV7-4, the J call TRBJ1-1, with 12 bases fitting TRBD1. The CDR3 consists of 13 residues. In germline, CDR1 is SGHVT, CDR2 SQSDAQ. J was trimmed by 5 bases and V by 9 bases; bases with no gene match: 4.

CDR3 region: CASSGQHDYEQYF. DNA of the CDR3: TGTGCCAGCAGTGGGCAGCATGACTACGAGCAGTACTTC. This chain connects TRBV27 to TRBJ2-7, with D unclear. Deletions cut 5 bases from V and 3 bases from J, with 11 bases between. CDR1 MNHEY and CDR2 SMNVEV come from the germline V gene (reference sequence). The length of the CDR3 is 13 residues.

This clone occurred a few times. The gene calls are TRBV10-3 and TRBJ1-1; 10 positions match TRBD1. Germline V gene lookup returns CDR1 ENHRY and CDR2 SYGVKD. The ends lost 6 bases at V and 2 bases at J; junction bases unmatched: 9. CDR3 length: 16 residues. CDR3 nucleotide sequence: TGTGCCATCAGGACGGACAGGGGGACCCTAAACACTGAAGCTTTCTTT. It encodes CAIRTDRGTLNTEAFF.

V and J are TRBV29-1 and TRBJ2-1; 10 nucleotides agree with TRBD2. Germline lookup yields CDR1 SQVTM and CDR2 ANQGSEA. The junction had 10 bases not matched to a gene; V was cut back by 5 bases and J by 6 bases. The CDR3 sequence is 15 residues long. The CDR3 is CSVKPGTSAINEQFF. DNA for the CDR3: TGCAGCGTTAAACCCGGGACTAGCGCGATCAATGAGCAGTTCTTC.

Worth noting for this clone: Other nucleotide sequences in the sample specify the same CDR3. The V call is TRBV15, the J call TRBJ1-5; a possible D gene is TRBD1 (6 bases). This CDR3 has 17 amino acids. Trimming took off 0 bases at V and 2 bases at J, with 14 bases between the two ends. The V gene's germline CDR1 is LNHNV and CDR2 YYDKDF (reference sequence). The CDR3 bases are TGTGCCACCAGCAGAGATCGCGGCAGGGGTGGCAATCAGCCCCAGCATTTT. Its translation: CATSRDRGRGGNQPQHF.

This chain uses TRBV4-2 with TRBJ2-7; D remains ambiguous. Germline CDR1 reads LGHNA; CDR2 reads YNFKEQ. The ends were cut back, 4 bases at V and 2 bases at J, with 21 bases in the middle. The CDR3 totals 17 residues. CDR3 amino acids: CASSPTATSKSPYEQYF. As DNA, the CDR3 is TGTGCCAGCAGCCCAACCGCTACCTCCAAGTCCCCCTACGAGCAGTACTTC.

This clone has only one observation. V usage is TRBV5-1 and J usage is TRBJ1-2; TRBD1 matches at 10 bases. Trimming cost V 4 bases and J 7 bases; bases outside gene matches: 19. This CDR3 contains 18 residues. Looked up from germline, CDR1 is SGHRS and CDR2 is YFSETQ. The CDR3 nucleotides read TGCGCCAGCAGCACTACTCCGGGACAGGGGTCCATCGTCAGTGGCTACACCTTC. This gives the protein CASSTTPGQGSIVSGYTF.

The chain joins TRBV6-5 to TRBJ2-1, with 8 bases aligning to TRBD2. The V gene end was trimmed by 0 bases and the J gene end by 4 bases; junction bases not matched to a gene: 5. Germline V gene data show CDR1 as MNHEY and CDR2 as SVGAGI. CDR3 length: 16 amino acids. The CDR3 loop reads CASSYSQRELYNEQFF. The CDR3 DNA follows: TGTGCCAGCAGTTACTCCCAGCGGGAGCTTTACAATGAGCAGTTCTTC.

In its sample, this clone was seen a few times. The chain joins TRBV7-8 to TRBJ2-7; 13 bases are shared with TRBD2. Germline CDR1 and CDR2: SGHVS and FQNEAQ. This CDR3 comprises 16 residues. V lost 3 bases, J lost 5 bases, and 7 bases stayed unmatched. This CDR3 reads CASSFGLAGVRDEQYF. In DNA form, the CDR3 reads TGTGCCAGCAGCTTCGGACTAGCGGGAGTCAGGGACGAGCAGTACTTC.

V usage is TRBV2 and J usage is TRBJ1-5; maybe TRBD1 (5 bases). V lost 3 bases and J 5 bases, leaving 11 bases between the germline ends. The CDR3 has 14 residues. CDR1 and CDR2 from the germline V gene are SNHLY and FYNNEI. CDR3 sequence reads: CASSEHARDQPQHF. CDR3 DNA: TGTGCCAGCAGTGAGCATGCCAGGGATCAGCCCCAGCATTTT. Full variable domain (remainder filled in from reference TRBV2 and TRBJ1-5): EPEVTQTPSHQVTQMGQEVILRCVPISNHLYFYWYRQILGQKVEFLVSFYNNEISEKSEIFDDQFSVERPDGSNFTLKIRSTKLEDSAMYFCASSEHARDQPQHFGDGTRLSIL.

The V call is TRBV30, the J call TRBJ1-2; TRBD1 matches at 8 bases. V was pared by 0 bases and J by 8 bases, with 5 bases of the junction left unmatched. This CDR3 spans 13 amino acids. Germline CDR1 is GTSNPN and CDR2 is SVGIG (reference sequence). Written as DNA, the CDR3 is TGTGCCTGGAGTGTCGGACAGGGTGGGGGCTACACCTTC. Translating gives CAWSVGQGGGYTF.

The V gene is TRBV5-1, the J gene TRBJ2-5; tentative D call: TRBD2 (9 bases). The V gene's germline CDR1 is SGHRS and CDR2 YFSETQ. Trimming cost V 9 bases and J 5 bases, with 23 bases left between them. This CDR3 comprises 15 residues. The CDR3 loop reads CATSGGGRAGETQYF. The CDR3 nucleotides read TGCGCCACCTCAGGGGGCGGGAGGGCCGGTGAGACCCAGTACTTC.

This rearrangement joins TRBV7-2 to TRBJ2-1; 9 nucleotides align to TRBD1. The CDR3 runs to 18 residues. Germline CDR1 SGHTA, CDR2 FQGNSA. V dropped 4 bases and J dropped 5; count of bases not matched to a gene: 15. CDR3 protein: CASSSSRTGAEGNNEQFF. Written as DNA, the CDR3 is TGTGCCAGCAGCTCATCTAGGACAGGGGCCGAAGGCAACAATGAGCAGTTCTTC.

This sequence joins TRBV6-1 and TRBJ2-1; D is perhaps TRBD1 (6 bases). Germline CDR1 MNHNS, CDR2 SASEGT. The CDR3 has 15 amino acids. Trimming took 7 bases from V and 6 from J, leaving 19 bases between them. The CDR3 sequence is CASIHIHRAPNEQFF. The CDR3 DNA reads as TGTGCCAGCATTCACATCCACAGGGCACCCAATGAGCAGTTCTTC.

The chain joins TRBV13 to TRBJ1-2; D might be TRBD1 (5 bases). Between the trimmed V and J ends, which lost 5 bases and 8 bases, there was a span of 15 bases. This CDR3 comprises 13 residues. The germline gives CDR1 PRHDT, CDR2 FYEKMQ (reference sequence). The CDR3 protein is CASSPGAQYGYTF. The CDR3 coding sequence is TGTGCCAGCAGCCCTGGGGCCCAATACGGCTACACCTTC. Based on the CDR3 plus reference TRBV13 and TRBJ1-2, the full variable domain is AAGVIQSPRHLIKEKRETATLKCYPIPRHDTVYWYQQGPGQDPQFLISFYEKMQSDKGSIPDRFSAQQFSDYHSELNMSSLELGDSALYFCASSPGAQYGYTFGSGTRLTVV.

The V call is TRBV25-1, the J call TRBJ2-1, with a weak D call TRBD1 (5 bases). Germline loops: CDR1 MGHDK, CDR2 SYGVNS. The CDR3 consists of 14 residues. V was cut by 6 bases and J by 7 bases, with 16 bases left in between. The CDR3 bases are TGTGCCAGCAGCGCCTTCTGGGGCGGAAATGAGCAGTTCTTC. Its translation is CASSAFWGGNEQFF.

This chain connects TRBV11-3 to TRBJ2-3; weak D call: TRBD2 (6 bases). V was trimmed by 2 bases and J by 2 bases, leaving 11 bases between them. The CDR3 covers 15 residues. Germline V gives CDR1 SGHNT, CDR2 YENEEA. The CDR3 DNA follows: TGTGCCAGCAGCTTATCTGGGGGGATCACAGATACGCAGTATTTT. Its translation: CASSLSGGITDTQYF.

The genes are TRBV11-2 and TRBJ1-2; D remains unclear. CDR1 and CDR2 from the germline V gene are SGHAT and FQNNGV. CDR3 length: 13 amino acids. V lost 3 bases and J 3 bases, leaving 8 bases between the germline ends. This CDR3 reads CASSLNTDYGYTF. CDR3 sequence (DNA): TGTGCCAGCAGCTTGAACACCGACTATGGCTACACCTTC.

On this clone: Relative to the germline gene, one junction end is altered; a read error may explain this. J is TRBJ2-5 and V is TRBV27, with D tentatively TRBD2 (7 bases). The CDR3 runs 13 residues. CDR1 and CDR2 (germline): MNHEY, SMNVEV (reference sequence). This CDR3 reads CASSLSITGGIHF. In nucleotides, the CDR3 is TGTGCCAGCAGTTTATCGATAACGGGGGGCATACACTTC.

The chain joins TRBV7-3 to TRBJ2-1; TRBD2 matches at 8 bases. After removal of 2 bases from V and 9 bases from J, the junction contained 12 bases not matched to a gene. The germline gives CDR1 SGHTA, CDR2 FQGTGA. This CDR3 contains 16 residues. The chain's CDR3 is CASSLVAVGLGTEQFF. In DNA form, the CDR3 reads TGTGCCAGCAGCTTAGTCGCCGTGGGACTAGGTACTGAGCAGTTCTTC.

The gene calls are TRBV25-1 and TRBJ1-4; D might be TRBD1 (6 bases). The germline V gene encodes CDR1 MGHDK and CDR2 SYGVNS. This CDR3 has 14 amino acids. The germline V and J ends were trimmed by 8 bases and 1 base, with 11 bases remaining between them. The CDR3 spells CASGGAGTNEKLFF. The CDR3 nucleotides are TGTGCCAGCGGGGGGGCGGGAACTAATGAAAAACTGTTTTTT.

This rearrangement joins TRBV5-1 to TRBJ1-1; 9 nucleotides line up with TRBD1. The CDR3 has 14 amino acids. Germline V gene sequence: CDR1 SGHRS, CDR2 YFSETQ. Losses at the gene ends were 7 bases for V and 4 bases for J; bases not matched to a gene: 8. In nucleotides, the CDR3 is TGCGCCAGCCAGGGGGACAGGGAAGTCACTGAAGCTTTCTTT. Translation gives CASQGDREVTEAFF.